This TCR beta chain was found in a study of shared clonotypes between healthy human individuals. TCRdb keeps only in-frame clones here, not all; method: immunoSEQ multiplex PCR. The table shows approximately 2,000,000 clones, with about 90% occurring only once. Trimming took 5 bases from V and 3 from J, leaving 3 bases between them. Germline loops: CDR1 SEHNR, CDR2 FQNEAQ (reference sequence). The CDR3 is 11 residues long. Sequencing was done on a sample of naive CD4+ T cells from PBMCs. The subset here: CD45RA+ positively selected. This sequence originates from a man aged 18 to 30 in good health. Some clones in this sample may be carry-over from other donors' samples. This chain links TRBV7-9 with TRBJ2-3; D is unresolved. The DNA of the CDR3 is TGTGCCAGCAGCCAGACAGATACGCAGTATTTT. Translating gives CASSQTDTQYF.